This entry describes one T cell receptor beta chain. The antigen this receptor binds is unknown. No much larger clonotype is one base removed from it; base qualities were not supplied. Whole blood was collected in K2EDTA tubes by collaborating institutions according to the institutions' own protocols. For TCRbeta analysis, collaborator samples were shipped as frozen whole blood, as isolated PBMCs, or as DNA extracted from either sample type. CDR1 and CDR2 are read off the germline V gene as MDHEN and SYDVKM. The CDR3 sequence holds 15 residues, the cysteine and phenylalanine included. CDR3 DNA only is kept here, 45 bases in frame from base 1. Unmatched junction bases come to 10, with V trimmed by 5 bases and J by 6 bases. TCRbeta CDR3 regions were amplified from genomic DNA using the immunoSEQ Assay, a bias-controlled multiplex PCR. The paper's data handling went like this. Nucleated cell counts per sample were estimated from amplification of reference gene primers within the assay. To quantify the absolute abundance of each unique TCRbeta CDR3 rearrangement, sequence reads were collapsed and filtered. For each sample, productive Simpson clonality was calculated by taking the square root of Simpson's diversity index across productive rearrangements. This is the immuneACCESS table as TCRdb keeps it, with only in-frame sequences that have V and J called. A part of the clones is gone; compared with another copy, unresolved V genes explain less than half, and the rest is unexplained. V and J calls and clone size are given by that table; D and trimming were obtained from the DNA. The table for this sample lists 310,000 or so clones; over 75% of them were counted only once. More than 3% of the sample rests with the top ten.

This sample stems from a study of blood T cell repertoires in COVID-19 (dated by TCRdb to the early 2020s). In the study overall: Samples from collaborators originated in the United States, Italy and Spain and spanned both the acute and convalescent phases of COVID-19. Samples were obtained from the ongoing ImmuneRACE study (first 160 participants) and from some 1,300 subjects provided by 6 global collaborators. Sample metadata almost always included a de-identified subject ID, COVID-19 status, age in years and sex. The prospective study material was composed of cDNA or gDNA derived from T cells, B-cell-depleted T cells, or PBMCs. Where available, HLA class I and class II types were taken from metadata supplied by the sample provider and were not determined by assay-based typing. The repertoires were made available in a free public database intended to serve as a resource for research on the immune response to SARS-CoV-2. Subjects who had been exposed to COVID-19, were actively infected with it, or had recovered from it provided the deeply sampled blood TCRbeta repertoires that made up the dataset.

General conclusions and limits of the study: Clinical and demographic metadata were provided uncurated, with the amount varying by source and participant.

The chain links TRBV28 with TRBJ1-2; 9 bases in between match TRBD1. The sample was peripheral blood. This clonotype was sampled from a woman in her fifties or sixties with active or convalescent COVID-19. The DNA is TGTGCCAGCAGTCGGGCGGGACAGGGATTTAATGGCTACACCTTC. Its protein is CASSRAGQGFNGYTF.